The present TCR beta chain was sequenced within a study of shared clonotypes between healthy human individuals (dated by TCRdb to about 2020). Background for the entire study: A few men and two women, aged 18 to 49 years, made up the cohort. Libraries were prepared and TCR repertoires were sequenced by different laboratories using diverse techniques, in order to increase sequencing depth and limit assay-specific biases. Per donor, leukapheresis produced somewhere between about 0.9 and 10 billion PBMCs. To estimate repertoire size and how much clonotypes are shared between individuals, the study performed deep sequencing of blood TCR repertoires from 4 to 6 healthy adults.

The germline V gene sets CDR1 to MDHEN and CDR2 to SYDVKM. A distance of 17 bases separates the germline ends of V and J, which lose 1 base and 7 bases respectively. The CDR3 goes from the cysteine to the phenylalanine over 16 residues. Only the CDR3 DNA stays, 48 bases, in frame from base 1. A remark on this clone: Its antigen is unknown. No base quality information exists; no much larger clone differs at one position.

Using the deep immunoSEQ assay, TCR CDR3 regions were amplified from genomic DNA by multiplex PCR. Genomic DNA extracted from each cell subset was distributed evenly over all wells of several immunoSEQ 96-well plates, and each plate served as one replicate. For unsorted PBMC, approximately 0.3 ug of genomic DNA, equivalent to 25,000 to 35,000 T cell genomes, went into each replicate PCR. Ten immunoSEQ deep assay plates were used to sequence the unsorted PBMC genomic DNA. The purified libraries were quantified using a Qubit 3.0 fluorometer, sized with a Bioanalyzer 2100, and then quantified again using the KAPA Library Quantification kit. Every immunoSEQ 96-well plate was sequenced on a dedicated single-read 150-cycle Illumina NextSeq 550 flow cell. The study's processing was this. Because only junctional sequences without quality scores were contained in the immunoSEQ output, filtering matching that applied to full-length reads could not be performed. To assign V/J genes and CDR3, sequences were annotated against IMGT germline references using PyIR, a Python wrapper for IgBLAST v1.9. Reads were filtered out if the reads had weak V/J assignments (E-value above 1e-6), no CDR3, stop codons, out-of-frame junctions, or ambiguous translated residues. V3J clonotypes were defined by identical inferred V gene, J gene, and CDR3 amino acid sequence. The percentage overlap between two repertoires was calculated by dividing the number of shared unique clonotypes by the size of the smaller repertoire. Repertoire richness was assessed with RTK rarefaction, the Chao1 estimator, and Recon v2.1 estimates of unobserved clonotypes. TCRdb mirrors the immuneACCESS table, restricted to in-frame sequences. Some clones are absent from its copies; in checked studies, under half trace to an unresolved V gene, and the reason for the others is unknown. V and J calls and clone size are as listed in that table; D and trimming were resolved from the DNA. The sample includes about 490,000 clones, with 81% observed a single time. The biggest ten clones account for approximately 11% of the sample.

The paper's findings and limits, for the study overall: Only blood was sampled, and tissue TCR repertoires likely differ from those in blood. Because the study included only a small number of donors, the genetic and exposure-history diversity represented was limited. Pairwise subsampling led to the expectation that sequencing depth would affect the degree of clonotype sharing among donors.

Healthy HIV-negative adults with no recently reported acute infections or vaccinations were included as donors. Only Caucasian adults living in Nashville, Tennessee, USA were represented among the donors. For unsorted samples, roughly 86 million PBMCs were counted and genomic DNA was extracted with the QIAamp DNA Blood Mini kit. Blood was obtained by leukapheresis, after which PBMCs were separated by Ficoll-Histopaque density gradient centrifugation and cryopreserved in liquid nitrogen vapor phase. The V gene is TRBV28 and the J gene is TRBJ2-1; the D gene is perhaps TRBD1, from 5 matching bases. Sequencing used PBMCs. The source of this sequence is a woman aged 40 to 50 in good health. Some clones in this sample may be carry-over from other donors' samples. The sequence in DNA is TGTGCCAGCAGTTTATCGGGCAGGGCAGTAGGTAATGAGCAGTTCTTC. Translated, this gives CASSLSGRAVGNEQFF.